The 27 T cell receptor beta chains in this list originate from one sample, sequenced in a study of lymphopenia after photon versus proton radiotherapy. The table came from immunoSEQ multiplex PCR; TCRdb's copy has only in-frame clones and leaves some out. The table includes around 62,000 clones, approximately 84% detected once. Sequences were derived from peripheral blood, sampled from a patient treated with proton-based radiotherapy. The receptors were gathered from a man aged 60-69 years with pancreatic cancer.

The genes are TRBV25-1 and TRBJ2-7; TRBD2 agrees at 8 bases. The J segment lost 6 bases and the V segment lost 7 bases, leaving 11 bases of the junction unmatched. This CDR3 region has 14 residues. Germline V lookup: CDR1 MGHDK, CDR2 SYGVNS. DNA for the CDR3: TGTGCCAGCACCGTCAGCGGGAGATTCGGCGAGCAGTACTTC. Encoded protein: CASTVSGRFGEQYF.

To note about this clone: The same CDR3 is also encoded by other DNA sequences in this sample. The V and J genes are TRBV5-6 and TRBJ2-1; D is undetermined. The CDR3 loop spans 15 amino acids. V shed 1 base and J shed 0 bases, with 8 bases lying between them. Germline V lookup: CDR1 SGHDT, CDR2 YYEEEE. The CDR3: CASSLSQTSYNEQFF. The DNA of the CDR3 is TGTGCCAGCAGCTTGAGTCAGACCTCCTACAATGAGCAGTTCTTC.

The gene calls are TRBV4-2 and TRBJ1-4; D unresolved. Germline CDR1 and CDR2: LGHNA and YNFKEQ. This CDR3 spans 14 amino acids. The germline V and J ends were trimmed by 1 base and 5 bases, with 8 bases remaining between them. This CDR3 reads CASSQGYGNEKLFF. The CDR3 DNA is TGTGCCAGCAGCCAAGGCTATGGGAATGAAAAACTGTTTTTT.

V is TRBV30 and J is TRBJ1-1, with D uncertain. V lost 0 bases and J lost 4, with 9 bases in between. Germline lookup yields CDR1 GTSNPN and CDR2 SVGIG (reference sequence). The CDR3 is made up of 13 amino acids. The CDR3 sequence: CAWSVRISTEAFF. The CDR3 nucleotides read TGTGCCTGGAGTGTAAGGATTTCCACTGAAGCTTTCTTT.

The V and J genes are TRBV18 and TRBJ2-5; the match to TRBD2 covers 8 bases. The CDR3 sequence is 15 residues long. CDR1 and CDR2 from the germline V gene are KGHSH and LQKENI. V was pared by 5 bases and J by 0 bases, with 5 bases of the junction left unmatched. The CDR3 loop reads CASSSVAGYQETQYF. In DNA form, the CDR3 reads TGTGCCAGCTCAAGCGTAGCGGGGTACCAAGAGACCCAGTACTTC.

In the case of this clone: Other DNA sequences in the same sample also yield this CDR3. This sequence joins TRBV28 and TRBJ1-5; D may be TRBD1 (5 bases). V was pared by 4 bases and J by 11 bases, with 21 bases between. Per the germline V gene, CDR1 is MDHEN and CDR2 is SYDVKM. This CDR3 is built from 15 residues. The CDR3: CASSSNRDGRKTQHF. CDR3 nucleotide sequence: TGTGCCAGCAGTTCAAACCGGGACGGAAGAAAGACCCAGCATTTT. Looking up the rest from reference TRBV28 and TRBJ1-5 gives the full variable domain: DVKVTQSSRYLVKRTGEKVFLECVQDMDHENMFWYRQDPGLGLRLIYFSYDVKMKEKGDIPEGYSVSREKKERFSLILESASTNQTSMYLCASSSNRDGRKTQHFGDGTRLSIL.

CDR3 in amino acids: CASSPGTGGVDEQFF. Here the CDR3 DNA reads TGTGCCAGCAGTCCCGGGACAGGGGGAGTGGATGAGCAGTTCTTC. The gene calls are TRBV28 and TRBJ2-1; 11 nucleotides line up with TRBD1. CDR3 size: 15 residues. The germline V gene has CDR1 MDHEN and CDR2 SYDVKM. V was pared by 5 bases and J by 8 bases, with 8 bases of the junction left unmatched.

The chain uses TRBV6-5 and TRBJ2-3; maybe TRBD1 (6 bases). Trimming pared 8 bases from V and 2 bases from J, leaving 11 bases between. The germline CDR1 and CDR2 sequences are MNHEY and SVGAGI. The CDR3 runs to 13 residues. CDR3 nucleotides: TGTGCCAGCGCCCGGGACACCACAGATACGCAGTATTTT. Translated, it gives CASARDTTDTQYF.

This clone is a singleton in its sample. The V call is TRBV7-9, the J call TRBJ2-7, with D hard to call. This CDR3 spans 15 amino acids. Germline assignment: CDR1 SEHNR and CDR2 FQNEAQ (reference sequence). The V and J ends lost 2 bases and 3 bases respectively, with 14 bases between them. Here the CDR3 DNA reads TGTGCCAGCAGCTTATCCCCCCCGGGTAACTACGAGCAGTACTTC. Translated, it gives CASSLSPPGNYEQYF.

The V gene is TRBV28, the J gene TRBJ1-3; D is possibly TRBD1 (5 bases). This CDR3 contains 14 residues. Germline V gives CDR1 MDHEN, CDR2 SYDVKM. V lost 3 bases and J 5 bases, leaving 11 bases between the germline ends. The CDR3 protein is CASSFSGGRNTIYF. The CDR3 DNA follows: TGTGCCAGCAGTTTCAGTGGGGGAAGAAACACCATATATTTT.

The chain is built from TRBV18 and TRBJ2-7, with TRBD2 matching 7 bases. Trimming at V came to 0 bases and at J to 6 bases, leaving 11 bases not matched to a gene. This CDR3 spans 16 amino acids. In germline, CDR1 is KGHSH, CDR2 LQKENI. CDR3 protein: CASSPPNLADNSEQYF. In nucleotides, the CDR3 is TGTGCCAGCTCACCACCGAATCTAGCGGATAACTCCGAGCAGTACTTC.

The gene calls are TRBV20-1 and TRBJ2-7; possibly TRBD1 for D (6 bases). V shed 3 bases and J shed 5 bases, with 8 bases lying between them. Germline loops: CDR1 DFQATT, CDR2 SNEGSKA (reference sequence). The CDR3 is made up of 11 amino acids. In DNA, the CDR3 is TGCAGTGCTAGCGAGGGGGACGAGCAGTACTTC. Its translation is CSASEGDEQYF.

This clone turned up a few times. The chain is built from TRBV7-5 and TRBJ1-2. TRBV7-5 is noted as a pseudogene. CDR3 size: 14 residues. CDR3: CARSRGGRKDGYTF. CDR3 DNA sequence: TGTGCCAGAAGCCGGGGGGGTAGAAAAGATGGCTACACCTTC.

The chain carries TRBV6-6 and TRBJ2-1; TRBD2 aligns across 9 bases. J lost 7 bases, V lost 6 bases, and 10 bases had no gene match. The CDR3 is 15 amino acids. Per the germline V gene, CDR1 is MNHNY and CDR2 is SVGAGI (reference sequence). CDR3 loop: CASRETGTSKNEQFF. The CDR3 bases are TGTGCCAGCAGGGAAACCGGGACTAGCAAGAATGAGCAGTTCTTC.

This clone appeared a single time. The chain uses TRBV10-3 and TRBJ1-1, with 8 positions matching TRBD1. The length of the CDR3 is 14 residues. The germline V gene encodes CDR1 ENHRY and CDR2 SYGVKD. J was trimmed by 7 bases and V by 0 bases; bases with no gene match: 4. CDR3 protein: CAISESVGQGEAFF. CDR3 nucleotide sequence: TGTGCCATCAGTGAGTCGGTTGGACAGGGTGAAGCTTTCTTT.

The chain joins TRBV19 to TRBJ1-1; TRBD1 might be the D (5 bases). From germline, CDR1 is LNHDA and CDR2 SQIVND (reference sequence). V lost 4 bases, J lost 1 base, and 7 bases lay in between. CDR3 size: 13 residues. CDR3 sequence (DNA): TGTGCCAGTAGTACGACAGCGAACACTGAAGCTTTCTTT. Amino acid sequence: CASSTTANTEAFF.

The count of this clone is one. In DNA, the CDR3 is TGTGCCAGCAGCTTAGGGGCCTGGCGGCTAGCGGGCTACAATGAGCAGTTCTTC. It codes for CASSLGAWRLAGYNEQFF. This rearrangement joins TRBV7-9 to TRBJ2-1; 8 bases line up with TRBD2. In germline, CDR1 is SEHNR, CDR2 FQNEAQ (reference sequence). V dropped 1 base and J dropped 3; count of bases not matched to a gene: 11. This CDR3 region has 18 residues.

The chain couples TRBV28 to TRBJ1-6; D call uncertain. The CDR3 is 18 amino acids. V lost 3 bases and J lost 4, with 19 bases in between. CDR1 MDHEN and CDR2 SYDVKM come from the germline V gene. CDR3 sequence (DNA): TGTGCCAGCAGTTTTTTGCCGGGAAGGCCTGAATATAATTCACCCCTCCACTTT. The encoded protein is CASSFLPGRPEYNSPLHF.

A single count supports this clone. The V call is TRBV6-6, the J call TRBJ2-7; D is perhaps TRBD1 or TRBD2 (5 bases each). This CDR3 is 13 amino acids long. CDR1 MNHNY and CDR2 SVGAGI come from the germline V gene (reference sequence). Between the trimmed V and J ends, which lost 6 bases and 5 bases, there was a span of 14 bases. The CDR3 DNA reads TGTGCCAGCAGCCTAGGGCGAGGGGACGAGCAGTACTTC. This gives the protein CASSLGRGDEQYF.

This chain links TRBV11-3 with TRBJ1-1; D is possibly TRBD1 (6 bases). The CDR3 has 13 residues. Trimming removed 2 bases from V and 9 bases from J, with 13 bases in between. The V gene's germline CDR1 is SGHNT and CDR2 YENEEA. Written as DNA, the CDR3 is TGTGCCAGCAGCTTAACCCCGGGGGCGAAAGCTTTCTTT. Amino acid sequence: CASSLTPGAKAFF.

The chain is built from TRBV5-1 and TRBJ2-7; 7 nucleotides agree with TRBD1. Germline V gene data show CDR1 as SGHRS and CDR2 as YFSETQ. V gave up 4 bases and J gave up 3 bases; unmatched junction bases: 10. The CDR3 is made up of 15 amino acids. The CDR3 DNA follows: TGCGCCAGCAGCACCGGGACAGCTACGATCTACGAGCAGTACTTC. Encoded protein: CASSTGTATIYEQYF.

This chain connects TRBV27 to TRBJ1-1; 7 bases match TRBD1. This CDR3 contains 16 residues. Per the germline V gene, CDR1 is MNHEY and CDR2 is SMNVEV (reference sequence). V lost 4 bases and J lost 3; bases outside the gene matches: 11. CDR3 loop: CASSSPAGGGDTEAFF. The CDR3 bases are TGTGCCAGCAGTTCGCCCGCAGGGGGTGGGGACACTGAAGCTTTCTTT.

The rearrangement joins TRBV28 to TRBJ1-2, with TRBD1 matching 9 bases. The CDR3 is 16 residues long. The trim removed 3 bases at V and 5 bases at J, leaving 10 bases unmatched. Germline V gives CDR1 MDHEN, CDR2 SYDVKM. CDR3 residues: CASSFARATGGYGYTF. The CDR3 DNA sequence: TGTGCCAGCAGTTTTGCTCGGGCGACAGGGGGATATGGCTACACCTTC.

V usage is TRBV27 and J usage is TRBJ1-5, with 7 bases that match TRBD1. The CDR3 runs to 16 residues. With 5 bases clipped from V and 0 bases from J, the junction kept 7 bases outside the gene matches. Germline CDR1 MNHEY, CDR2 SMNVEV (reference sequence). As DNA, the CDR3 is TGTGCCAGCAGTCCTGGGACAGCACTTAGCAATCAGCCCCAGCATTTT. Translating gives CASSPGTALSNQPQHF.

This rearrangement joins TRBV6-5 to TRBJ1-2; TRBD1 might be the D (5 bases). The CDR3 is 15 residues long. V lost 3 bases to trimming and J lost 7 bases, with 18 bases between them. Germline V gives CDR1 MNHEY, CDR2 SVGAGI. The CDR3 region has the DNA TGTGCCAGCAGTTATAGGTCGACAGCAGGTGGTGGCTACACCTTC. Amino acid sequence: CASSYRSTAGGGYTF.

The rearrangement joins TRBV6-1 to TRBJ2-3; D is ambiguous. The CDR3 has 15 residues. Germline V gene lookup returns CDR1 MNHNS and CDR2 SASEGT. The V end was cut by 5 bases, the J end by 6 bases, with 18 bases between. The CDR3 region has the DNA TGTGCCAGCAGTCCTCTGGACGGTCCTCGGGATACGCAGTATTTT. Its protein product is CASSPLDGPRDTQYF.

The V and J genes are TRBV6-6 and TRBJ2-7; 14 bases align to TRBD2. Germline-derived CDR1 and CDR2 are MNHNY and SVGAGI (reference sequence). The CDR3 has 15 amino acids. The V segment lost 10 bases and the J segment 9 bases; nucleotides outside the gene matches: 14. The CDR3, as DNA: TGTGCCACCAGAGCCCCGGGACTAGCGGGAGCTGCGCAGTACTTC. This translates into CATRAPGLAGAAQYF.